This T cell receptor beta chain originates from a study of T cells in narcolepsy. The overall study: Enrolled donors included narcolepsy type 1 or type 2 patients and healthy controls.

Measured with immunoSEQ multiplex PCR; TCRdb has only the in-frame clones, and not every one. This sample yields about 30,000 clones, of which roughly 87% are seen a single time; 0.66% belongs to the top ten. Findings of the study overall: No autoreactive T cell clone sequences appeared in some memory CD4+ repertoires. Blood of same and different patients, but not healthy controls, reportedly held recurring autoreactive clonotypes.

Concerning this clone itself: Antigen unknown. No conserved phenylalanine or tryptophan ends this CDR3, so it is likely a read error. It is unclear where the CDR3 begins or ends on the DNA, so no DNA is shown, and the CDR3 is as TCRdb lists it.

The clonotype comes from a human donor in good health. What was sequenced was memory (CD45RA-) CD4+ T cells from blood.

The CDR3 sequence is CASSDGQGSPPLG. The chain recombines TRBV2 with TRBJ1-4; the table's D call TRBD1 went unverified against the DNA. With termini counted, the CDR3 has 13 amino acids. CDR1 SNHLY and CDR2 FYNNEI come from the germline V gene.